This passage covers 17 T cell receptor beta chains from one sample sequenced in a study of blood T cell repertoires in COVID-19 (dated by TCRdb to the early 2020s). The method behind the library was the immunoSEQ multiplex PCR assay. TCRdb took this table from immuneACCESS and kept in-frame rearrangements with V and J called. Such tables lack part of the clones; where checked against another copy, unresolved V genes explain under half of the gap, and the rest is unexplained. The sample includes just over 250,000 clones, with more than 75% observed a single time. The ten largest make up about 9.2% of the sample. Sequenced: peripheral blood. The source of these receptors is a man aged 35 to 55 who had recovered from COVID-19.

This clone was picked up one time. The chain employs TRBV7-8 and TRBJ2-1; D remains unclear. Between the trimmed V and J ends, which lost 3 bases and 5 bases, there was a span of 8 bases. Germline assignment: CDR1 SGHVS and CDR2 FQNEAQ. The CDR3 length is 13 residues. The CDR3 DNA reads as TGTGCCAGCAGCTTGATGGCACACAATGAGCAGTTCTTC. Amino acids: CASSLMAHNEQFF.

V usage is TRBV29-1 and J usage is TRBJ2-7; D might be TRBD1 (5 bases). Per the germline V gene, CDR1 is SQVTM and CDR2 is ANQGSEA. The CDR3 loop spans 16 amino acids. V shed 1 base and J shed 3 bases, with 19 bases lying between them. DNA for the CDR3: TGCAGCGTTGAAGCTTTCACGGCAGGGAAGCACTACGAGCAGTACTTC. Its translation: CSVEAFTAGKHYEQYF.

J is TRBJ2-1 and V is TRBV11-2; weak D call: TRBD2 (6 bases). This CDR3 comprises 14 residues. Between the trimmed V and J ends, which lost 5 bases and 8 bases, there was a span of 16 bases. From germline, CDR1 is SGHAT and CDR2 FQNNGV. CDR3 loop: CASSPALAGHEQFF. The CDR3 bases are TGTGCCAGCAGCCCGGCACTAGCAGGGCATGAGCAGTTCTTC.

V usage is TRBV6-5 and J usage is TRBJ1-4, with unresolved D. CDR3 length: 15 amino acids. The V gene's germline CDR1 is MNHEY and CDR2 SVGAGI. V lost 2 bases and J lost 0, with 7 bases in between. The DNA of the CDR3 is TGTGCCAGCAGTTACGGGCAAGCAACTAATGAAAAACTGTTTTTT. This sequence encodes CASSYGQATNEKLFF.

The chain recombines TRBV9 with TRBJ2-3; 11 nucleotides line up with TRBD2. Trimming took 5 bases from V and 4 from J; bases not matched to a gene: 6. Germline values: CDR1 SGDLS, CDR2 YYNGEE. The CDR3 consists of 15 residues. CDR3 sequence reads: CASSTSGREADTQYF. CDR3 sequence (DNA): TGTGCCAGCAGTACTAGCGGGAGAGAGGCAGATACGCAGTATTTT.

The chain recombines TRBV7-2 with TRBJ2-2, with D possibly being TRBD2 (7 bases). Germline values: CDR1 SGHTA, CDR2 FQGNSA. This CDR3 spans 16 amino acids. V lost 2 bases to trimming and J lost 3 bases, with 13 bases between them. The CDR3 DNA reads TGTGCCAGCAGCTTAAGGGGGGGGCTGGACACCGGGGAGCTGTTTTTT. This gives the protein CASSLRGGLDTGELFF.

CDR3 region: CASSSLANEQFF. The CDR3 nucleotides are TGTGCCAGCAGTTCCCTAGCAAATGAGCAGTTCTTC. The chain recombines TRBV6-2 or TRBV6-3 with TRBJ2-1, with D possibly being TRBD2 (5 bases). In germline, CDR1 is MNHEY, CDR2 SVGEGT. CDR3 size: 12 residues. V was pared by 4 bases and J by 7 bases, with 8 bases between.

The CDR3 DNA reads TGTGCCAGCGGGAGCGGGGGTATCACAGATACGCAGTATTTT. Its protein product is CASGSGGITDTQYF. This chain uses TRBV2 with TRBJ2-3, with 8 bases lining up with TRBD2. CDR3 length equals 14 residues. Germline trimming cut 8 bases from V and 2 bases from J; bases unmatched to any gene: 6. CDR1 is SNHLY, CDR2 FYNNEI, per germline.

V usage is TRBV7-3 and J usage is TRBJ2-3, with 11 bases aligning to TRBD2. V lost 2 bases and J lost 7; bases outside the gene matches: 8. Germline loops: CDR1 SGHTA, CDR2 FQGTGA. This CDR3 region has 16 residues. CDR3 in DNA: TGTGCCAGCAGCTTAGGCACTAGCGGGAGTCATCATACGCAGTATTTT. Translated: CASSLGTSGSHHTQYF.

The J gene is TRBJ2-4, the V gene TRBV18; 7 positions agree with TRBD1. The CDR3 is made up of 16 amino acids. CDR1 KGHSH and CDR2 LQKENI come from the germline V gene. The J segment lost 3 bases and the V segment lost 10 bases, leaving 15 bases of the junction unmatched. CDR3 residues: CATHTSGRDSKNIQYF. The CDR3 DNA is TGTGCCACTCACACCTCCGGAAGGGACAGCAAAAACATTCAGTACTTC. Full variable domain (remainder filled in from reference TRBV18 and TRBJ2-4): NAGVMQNPRHLVRRRGQEARLRCSPMKGHSHVYWYRQLPEEGLKFMVYLQKENIIDESGMPKERFSAEFPKEGPSILRIQQVVRGDSAAYFCATHTSGRDSKNIQYFGAGTRLSVL.

V usage is TRBV7-2 and J usage is TRBJ2-2; 12 positions agree with TRBD2. Per germline, CDR1 SGHTA and CDR2 FQGNSA. The trim removed 5 bases at V and 4 bases at J, leaving 5 bases unmatched. The CDR3 consists of 16 residues. CDR3 residues: CASSRTSGRLTGELFF. The CDR3 nucleotides are TGTGCCAGCAGCAGAACTAGCGGGAGGCTCACCGGGGAGCTGTTTTTT.

This chain joins TRBV5-4 and TRBJ1-4; D ambiguous. The V end was cut by 4 bases, the J end by 8 bases, with 15 bases between. Germline V gives CDR1 SGHNT, CDR2 YYREEE (reference sequence). The CDR3 length is 14 residues. Written as DNA, the CDR3 is TGTGCCAGCAGCCCCTCGGGATACGAAGAAAAACTGTTTTTT. Translating it yields CASSPSGYEEKLFF.

The gene calls are TRBV2 and TRBJ2-5, with 9 positions matching TRBD1. Trimming took 6 bases from V and 2 from J; bases not matched to a gene: 10. Germline CDR1 SNHLY, CDR2 FYNNEI. This CDR3 region has 16 residues. The DNA of the CDR3 is TGTGCCAGCAGACTGACAGGGGGGAACAGACAAGAGACCCAGTACTTC. Translation: CASRLTGGNRQETQYF. Together with reference TRBV2 and TRBJ2-5, the CDR3 gives the full variable domain: EPEVTQTPSHQVTQMGQEVILRCVPISNHLYFYWYRQILGQKVEFLVSFYNNEISEKSEIFDDQFSVERPDGSNFTLKIRSTKLEDSAMYFCASRLTGGNRQETQYFGPGTRLLVL.

The V call is TRBV5-1, the J call TRBJ1-4; 9 bases are a match to TRBD1. The V gene end was trimmed by 0 bases and the J gene end by 6 bases; junction bases not matched to a gene: 3. From germline, CDR1 is SGHRS and CDR2 YFSETQ. This CDR3 region has 15 residues. In DNA, the CDR3 is TGCGCCAGCAGCTTGGTGGGACAGGGAGATGAAAAACTGTTTTTT. Residues: CASSLVGQGDEKLFF.

The chain uses TRBV5-1 and TRBJ2-1, with 8 bases fitting TRBD2. CDR1 is SGHRS and CDR2 is YFSETQ in the germline V gene. V was clipped by 0 bases and J by 6 bases; unmatched bases: 14. This CDR3 spans 18 amino acids. DNA of the CDR3: TGCGCCAGCAGCTTGGGTGGCTTTGATCGGGGGGGCCCCAATGAGCAGTTCTTC. Translating gives CASSLGGFDRGGPNEQFF.

The V gene is TRBV7-2, the J gene TRBJ2-1; no clear D. The V end was cut by 5 bases, the J end by 6 bases, with 20 bases between. CDR1 and CDR2 from the germline V gene are SGHTA and FQGNSA. CDR3 length: 16 residues. In DNA form, the CDR3 reads TGTGCCAGCAGCCAACGACACAGCAGACCCTCCAATGAGCAGTTCTTC. Its translation is CASSQRHSRPSNEQFF.

The chain joins TRBV3-1 (or the pseudogene TRBV3-2) to TRBJ1-6; D is ambiguous. The V and J ends lost 6 bases and 9 bases respectively, with 12 bases between them. The CDR3 consists of 13 residues. Germline lookup yields CDR1 LGHDT and CDR2 YNNKEL (reference sequence). CDR3: CASSPTVRSPLHF. The CDR3 nucleotides are TGTGCCAGCAGTCCCACAGTCCGTTCACCCCTCCACTTT.